What follows describes a single T cell receptor beta chain. Antigen unknown. The data originate from a study of cytomegalovirus exposure and HLA in healthy donors. Points from the study as a whole: One later analysis, an examination of the 120 validation repertoires, found that first-cohort TCR clusters tended to co-occur in them. In vitro data verified a few CMV-associated chains as specific for CMV antigens.

The study drew the donors from its approximately 120-subject validation cohort, separate from the roughly 700-subject first cohort. The CDR3 is 14 residues long. The V end lost 1 base, the J end lost 2 bases, and 9 bases lay between the germline ends. CDR1 SGHAT and CDR2 FQNNGV come from the germline V gene. The repertoire was sequenced with immunoSEQ multiplex PCR; TCRdb's copy has only in-frame clones and lacks some. Here the sample spans 140,000 to 150,000 clones, approximately 94% being singletons. The specimen sequenced was PBMCs. The genes are TRBV11-2 and TRBJ2-7; possibly TRBD2 for D (5 bases). This receptor was taken from a young man in good health and CMV-seropositive. CDR3: CASSLGSEAYEQYF. CDR3 DNA sequence: TGTGCCAGCAGCTTAGGGTCGGAGGCCTACGAGCAGTACTTC. The full variable domain, with the rest looked up from reference TRBV11-2 and TRBJ2-7, is EAGVAQSPRYKIIEKRQSVAFWCNPISGHATLYWYQQILGQGPKLLIQFQNNGVVDDSQLPKDRFSAERLKGVDSTLKIQPAKLEDSAVYLCASSLGSEAYEQYFGPGTRLTVT.